This entry is about one T cell receptor beta chain. The antigen remains unidentified. The CDR3 runs 15 residues. Germline V gives CDR1 LGHNA, CDR2 YNFKEQ. V was clipped by 3 bases and J by 9 bases; unmatched bases: 4. The sequencing template was cDNA reverse transcribed from extracted RNA. The repertoire was sequenced with immunoSEQ multiplex PCR; TCRdb's copy has only in-frame clones and lacks some. This sample has fewer than 150,000 clones; 35% to 40% occur once, and the top ten carry 3.1%. This sample is part of a study of CD8+ T cells in alopecia areata. Overall study results and limits: Scalp data also include sequences from resident alphabeta T cells of normal skin.

Input material: CD4+ T cells sorted from blood. This TCR came from a human donor with alopecia areata. The chain is built from TRBV4-2 and TRBJ2-1; TRBD2 agrees at 14 bases. In DNA, the CDR3 is TGTGCCAGCAGCCAGACTAGCGGGAGGGCAGGTGAGCAGTTCTTC. This encodes CASSQTSGRAGEQFF.